This TCR beta chain was recovered during a study of blood T cell repertoires in COVID-19. On the study more broadly: Samples taken during acute and convalescent COVID-19 were collected in the United States, Italy and Spain. The analysed material was cDNA or gDNA that came from T cells, B-cell-depleted T cells, or PBMCs.

Per the original methods: Using reference gene primer amplification, nucleated cell counts were estimated. TCRdb's copy holds only in-frame clones and misses some; the assay was immunoSEQ multiplex PCR. V and J calls and clone size come straight from that table; D and trimming were deduced from the DNA. The repertoire consists of fewer than 150,000 clones, with under 90% occurring once and the leading ten covering 8% to 10%. The CDR3 loop spans 11 amino acids. With V trimmed by 10 bases and J by 6 bases, 6 bases remained unmatched. The V gene's germline CDR1 is SGHDN and CDR2 FVKESK. The source material was peripheral blood. V usage is TRBV14 and J usage is TRBJ2-7; 7 nucleotides align to TRBD1. This sequence originates from a woman of 80 years or more in a cohort sampled during active or convalescent COVID-19. The CDR3 coding sequence is TGTGCCAACTTACAGGGGCGCGAGCAGTACTTC. Amino acids: CANLQGREQYF.